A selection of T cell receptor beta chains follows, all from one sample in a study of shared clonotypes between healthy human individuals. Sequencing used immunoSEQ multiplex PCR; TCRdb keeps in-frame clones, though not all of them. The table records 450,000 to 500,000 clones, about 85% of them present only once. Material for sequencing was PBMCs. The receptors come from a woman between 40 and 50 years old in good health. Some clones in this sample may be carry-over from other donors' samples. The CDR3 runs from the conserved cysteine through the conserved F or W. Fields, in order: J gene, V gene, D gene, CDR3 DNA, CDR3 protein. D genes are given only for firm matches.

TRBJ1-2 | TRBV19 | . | TGTGCCAGTAGCCACCGGGGTAATGGCTACACCTTC | CASSHRGNGYTF
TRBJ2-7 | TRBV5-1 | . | TGCGCCAGCAGCTTGGCTCTAGGCTACGAGCAGTACTTC | CASSLALGYEQYF
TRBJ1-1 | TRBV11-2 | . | TGTGCCAGCAGCTTAGTCACCGGATTGGCCACTGAAGCTTTCTTT | CASSLVTGLATEAFF
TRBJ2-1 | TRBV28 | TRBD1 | TGTGCCAGCAGTCCAAATCCCGGGACAGAAGTTCGCCACAATGAGCAGTTCTTC | CASSPNPGTEVRHNEQFF
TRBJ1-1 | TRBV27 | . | TGTGCCAGCAGTTTATCGCACGGATACACTAAAGCTTTCTTT | CASSLSHGYTKAFF
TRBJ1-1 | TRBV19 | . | TGTGCCAGTAGTCCCCGCCCACTAGAGAACACTGAAGCTTTCTTT | CASSPRPLENTEAFF
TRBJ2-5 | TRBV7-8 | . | TGTGCCAGCAGCTTACTACTGGAATGGGGAGAGACCCAGTACTTC | CASSLLLEWGETQYF
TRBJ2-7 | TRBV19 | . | TGTGCCAGTAGTGCTACGATCAGCTACGAGCAGTACTTC | CASSATISYEQYF
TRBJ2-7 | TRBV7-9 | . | TGTGCCAGCAGCGGCCGGGACGCTGGCTACGAGCAGTACTTC | CASSGRDAGYEQYF
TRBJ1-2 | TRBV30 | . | TGTGCCTCTGAGGGGGGTTATGGCTACACCTTC | CASEGGYGYTF
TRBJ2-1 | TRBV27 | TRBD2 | TGTGCCAGCAGTTTGGTTGGGACTAGGGCCAATGAGCAGTTCTTC | CASSLVGTRANEQFF
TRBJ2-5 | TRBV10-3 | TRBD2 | TGTGCCATCAGCGATAAGCGGGAGGCAGAGACCCAGTACTTC | CAISDKREAETQYF
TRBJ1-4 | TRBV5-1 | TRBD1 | TGCGCCAGCAGCCTTAATCCGGGACAGGGGGCTCAGAAACTGTTTTTT | CASSLNPGQGAQKLFF
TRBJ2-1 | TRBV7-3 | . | TGTGCCAGCAGCTCTAGGGTGTTCGACGAGCAGTTCTTC | CASSSRVFDEQFF
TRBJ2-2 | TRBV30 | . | TGTGCCTGGAGTCTATGTCGAGTTGACACCTGGGAGCTGTTTTTT | CAWSLCRVDTWELFF
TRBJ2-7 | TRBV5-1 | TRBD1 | TGCGCCAGCAGCTCCGGACAGGGGGGGCACGAGCAGTACTTC | CASSSGQGGHEQYF